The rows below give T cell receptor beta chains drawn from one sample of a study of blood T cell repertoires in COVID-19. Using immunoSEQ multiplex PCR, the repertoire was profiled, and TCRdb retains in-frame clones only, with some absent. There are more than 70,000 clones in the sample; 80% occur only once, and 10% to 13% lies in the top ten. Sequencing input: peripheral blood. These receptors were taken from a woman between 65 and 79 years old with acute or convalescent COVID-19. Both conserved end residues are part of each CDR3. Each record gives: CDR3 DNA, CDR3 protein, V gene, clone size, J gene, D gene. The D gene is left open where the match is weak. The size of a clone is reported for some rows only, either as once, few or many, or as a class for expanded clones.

TGCGCCAGCAGCTTGGACCCGGGGGACGAGCAGTACTTC	CASSLDPGDEQYF	TRBV5-1	.	TRBJ2-7	.
TGCGCCAGCACCAACCCGGGACAGGCATACGAGCAGTACTTC	CASTNPGQAYEQYF	TRBV5-1	.	TRBJ2-7	TRBD1
TGCGCCAGCAGCCAAGATGGCAGGGGGCTTGGCTATGGCTACACCTTC	CASSQDGRGLGYGYTF	TRBV4-1	.	TRBJ1-2	TRBD1
TGTGCCAGCAGCCAACAGGGGGCGGTCGGAAACACCATATATTTT	CASSQQGAVGNTIYF	TRBV3-1/TRBV3-2	.	TRBJ1-3	TRBD1
TGTGCCAGTAGTACTCGGACAGATTCTCATGGCTACACCTTC	CASSTRTDSHGYTF	TRBV19	.	TRBJ1-2	.
TGTGCCAGCTCACCACTCCGGACTAGCGGCACAGATACGCAGTATTTT	CASSPLRTSGTDTQYF	TRBV18	.	TRBJ2-3	TRBD2
TGTGCCAGCAGACCGGGACAGGGAAGCGAGCAGTACTTC	CASRPGQGSEQYF	TRBV5-4	.	TRBJ2-7	TRBD1
TGTGCCAGCAGCTTTCGGGGGGTAGGCAATCAGCCCCAGCATTTT	CASSFRGVGNQPQHF	TRBV7-2	once	TRBJ1-5	.
TGTGCCAGCAGTATTGTAGGGGCCAATCAGCCCCAGCATTTT	CASSIVGANQPQHF	TRBV28	.	TRBJ1-5	.
TGCAGTGCTAGTCGTACGGGAGGATACGAGCAGTACTTC	CSASRTGGYEQYF	TRBV20-1	.	TRBJ2-7	TRBD2
TGTGCCAGCAGCGTACCAGGGGTCTACGAGCAGTACTTC	CASSVPGVYEQYF	TRBV5-4	.	TRBJ2-7	.
TGTGCCAGCACCCGAGGGGGCAGAGCAACTAATGAAAAACTGTTTTTT	CASTRGGRATNEKLFF	TRBV28	.	TRBJ1-4	TRBD1